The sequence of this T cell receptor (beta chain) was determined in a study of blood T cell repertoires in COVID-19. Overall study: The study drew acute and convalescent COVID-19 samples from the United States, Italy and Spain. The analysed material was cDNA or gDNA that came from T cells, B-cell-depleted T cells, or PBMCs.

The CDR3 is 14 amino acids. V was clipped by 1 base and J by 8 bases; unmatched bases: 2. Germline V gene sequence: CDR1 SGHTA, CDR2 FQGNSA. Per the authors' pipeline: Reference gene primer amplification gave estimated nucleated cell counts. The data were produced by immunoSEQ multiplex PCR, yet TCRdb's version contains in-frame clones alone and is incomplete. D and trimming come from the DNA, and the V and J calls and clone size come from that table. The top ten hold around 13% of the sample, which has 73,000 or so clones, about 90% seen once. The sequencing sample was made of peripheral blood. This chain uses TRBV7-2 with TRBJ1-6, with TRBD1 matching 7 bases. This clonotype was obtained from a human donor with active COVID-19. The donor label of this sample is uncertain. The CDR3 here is CASSLGDSDSPLHF. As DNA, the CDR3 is TGTGCCAGCAGCTTAGGGGACAGCGATTCACCCCTCCACTTT.